Below, 9 T cell receptor beta chains from the same sample are listed, as sequenced in a study of glioma-infiltrating T cells. Amplification of TCR alpha and beta CDR3 regions from RNA used iRepertoire nested multiplex PCR. Using its own MiXCR run on the multiplex PCR reads, TCRdb lists one record per CDR3 protein. The sample shows around 140,000 distinct CDR3 sequences, about two fifths of them seen only once. The sequenced material came from glioma tissue, nonneoplastic brain tissue, or PBMCs (not recorded which). These receptor sequences come from a human donor with low-grade glioma or glioblastoma, undergoing nonglioma brain surgery, or in good health (not recorded which).

V and J are TRBV11-1 and TRBJ2-1; 12 bases fit TRBD2. V was clipped by 3 bases and J by 7 bases; unmatched bases: 7. This CDR3 spans 16 amino acids. Per the germline V gene, CDR1 is SGHAT and CDR2 is FQDESV (reference sequence). The CDR3: CASSFPGLAGKNEQFF. CDR3 bases: TGTGCCAGCAGCTTCCCCGGACTAGCGGGAAAGAATGAGCAGTTCTTC.

This clonotype was seen only a few times. The rearrangement links TRBV7-9 to TRBJ1-1; no clear D gene. CDR1 and CDR2 (germline): SEHNR, FQNEAQ (reference sequence). The CDR3 has 13 residues. The V and J ends lost 6 bases and 2 bases respectively, with 10 bases between them. CDR3 in DNA: TGTGCCAGCAGGTCAAGGGCTAACACTGAAGCTTTCTTT. Encoded protein: CASRSRANTEAFF.

The gene calls are TRBV10-3 and TRBJ1-4; D not certain. The CDR3 covers 12 residues. Germline CDR1 is ENHRY and CDR2 is SYGVKD. V lost 7 bases and J 6 bases, leaving 9 bases between the germline ends. CDR3 residues: CAIKQEDEKLFF. The CDR3 nucleotides read TGTGCCATCAAGCAGGAAGATGAAAAACTGTTTTTT.

The chain links TRBV2 to TRBJ2-7; D is perhaps TRBD2 (6 bases). Germline V gene sequence: CDR1 SNHLY, CDR2 FYNNEI. V was cut by 6 bases and J by 2 bases, with 14 bases left in between. The CDR3 runs 14 residues. The CDR3 sequence: CASSLYSGTYEQYF. The CDR3 nucleotides read TGTGCCAGCAGCCTATATAGCGGTACCTACGAGCAGTACTTC. The full variable domain, completed using reference TRBV2 and TRBJ2-7, is EPEVTQTPSHQVTQMGQEVILRCVPISNHLYFYWYRQILGQKVEFLVSFYNNEISEKSEIFDDQFSVERPDGSNFTLKIRSTKLEDSAMYFCASSLYSGTYEQYFGPGTRLTVT.

In this sample, this clonotype turned up a few times. The gene calls are TRBV11-2 and TRBJ2-1; TRBD2 matches 9 bases. The germline gives CDR1 SGHAT, CDR2 FQNNGV. V lost 5 bases and J lost 5; bases outside the gene matches: 7. The CDR3 has 15 residues. CDR3 region: CASSRVAGVHNEQFF. CDR3 nucleotides: TGTGCCAGCAGCCGAGTAGCGGGAGTACACAATGAGCAGTTCTTC.

The chain links TRBV4-1 to TRBJ2-3; 7 bases agree with TRBD2. J gave up 4 bases and V 2 bases, and 12 bases lay outside the gene matches. The CDR3 length is 17 residues. Germline assignment: CDR1 MGHRA and CDR2 YSYEKL. The CDR3 loop reads CASSQQWTSRGADTQYF. The DNA for the CDR3 is TGCGCCAGCAGCCAACAATGGACTAGTCGGGGGGCAGATACGCAGTATTTT.

The chain is built from TRBV20-1 and TRBJ2-1, with 10 bases identical to TRBD2. This CDR3 spans 15 amino acids. Losses at the gene ends were 6 bases for V and 3 bases for J; bases not matched to a gene: 8. Germline loops: CDR1 DFQATT, CDR2 SNEGSKA (reference sequence). Here the CDR3 DNA reads TGCAGTGCCCCTTGGAGACTAGCGGGCTACAATGAGCAGTTCTTC. This gives the protein CSAPWRLAGYNEQFF.

This clonotype was seen repeatedly, ten times or more. The CDR3 spells CSARRSTEAFF. CDR3 sequence (DNA): TGCAGTGCTAGAAGATCCACTGAAGCTTTCTTT. This chain uses TRBV20-1 with TRBJ1-1; D not certain. The V end lost 2 bases, the J end lost 4 bases, and 5 bases lay between the germline ends. The germline V gene encodes CDR1 DFQATT and CDR2 SNEGSKA (reference sequence). The CDR3 is made up of 11 amino acids.

The V gene is TRBV27, the J gene TRBJ1-5; TRBD1 might be the D (5 bases). The CDR3 covers 14 residues. Germline CDR1 and CDR2: MNHEY and SMNVEV (reference sequence). Trimming took off 5 bases at V and 3 bases at J, with 11 bases between the two ends. The CDR3 region is CASSPLTDNQPQHF. CDR3 in DNA: TGTGCCAGCAGTCCACTGACAGACAATCAGCCCCAGCATTTT.